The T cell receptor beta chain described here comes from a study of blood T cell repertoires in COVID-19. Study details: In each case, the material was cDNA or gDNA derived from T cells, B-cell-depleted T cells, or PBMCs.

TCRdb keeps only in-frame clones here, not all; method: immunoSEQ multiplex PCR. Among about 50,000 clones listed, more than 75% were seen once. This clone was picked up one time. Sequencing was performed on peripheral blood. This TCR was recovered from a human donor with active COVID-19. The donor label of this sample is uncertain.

The CDR3 loop is CASSSGTSGGTDTQYF. As DNA, the CDR3 is TGTGCCAGCAGCTCGGGAACTAGCGGGGGCACAGATACGCAGTATTTT. V is TRBV9 and J is TRBJ2-3; 10 nucleotides line up with TRBD2. Trimming cost V 4 bases and J 1 base; bases outside gene matches: 6. Germline CDR1 and CDR2: SGDLS and YYNGEE. This CDR3 is 16 amino acids long.